One sample yielded the 3 T cell receptor beta chains listed below, sequenced in a study of cytomegalovirus exposure and HLA in healthy donors. In the PCR, 60 Vbeta and 13 Jbeta primers were used. Here immunoSEQ multiplex PCR was the method, and the copy in TCRdb shows in-frame clones only, minus some. The sample contains some 150,000 clones, 80% of which appear only once. Sequenced input: PBMCs. These receptors were collected from a man aged 50 or older in good health and CMV-seronegative.

This clone has only a few counts. CDR3 protein: CASSPWGANTGELFF. The CDR3 region has the DNA TGCGCCAGCAGCCCCTGGGGGGCGAACACCGGGGAGCTGTTTTTT. The rearrangement uses TRBV5-1 and TRBJ2-2; D may be TRBD2 (6 bases). CDR3 length: 15 amino acids. Germline V CDR1 and CDR2: SGHRS, YFSETQ. V shed 4 bases and J shed 0 bases, with 10 bases lying between them.

The table lists this clone with a few counts. The chain combines TRBV7-3 with TRBJ2-2; 12 bases are a match to TRBD2. CDR1 and CDR2 from the germline V gene are SGHTA and FQGTGA. Trimming removed 5 bases from V and 7 bases from J; junction bases left unmatched: 2. This CDR3 contains 14 residues. DNA of the CDR3: TGTGCCAGCAGCACTAGCGGGAGGCACGGGGAGCTGTTTTTT. Translating it yields CASSTSGRHGELFF. Together with reference TRBV7-3 and TRBJ2-2, the CDR3 gives the full variable domain: GAGVSQTPSNKVTEKGKYVELRCDPISGHTALYWYRQSLGQGPEFLIYFQGTGAADDSGLPNDRFFAVRPEGSVSTLKIQRTERGDSAVYLCASSTSGRHGELFFGEGSRLTVL.

The chain joins TRBV7-2 to TRBJ1-6; 9 nucleotides line up with TRBD1. V gave up 3 bases and J gave up 8 bases; unmatched junction bases: 2. From germline, CDR1 is SGHTA and CDR2 FQGNSA. The CDR3 is made up of 14 amino acids. The CDR3 bases are TGTGCCAGCAGCTTCCGGGACAGGGATTCACCCCTCCACTTT. Protein sequence: CASSFRDRDSPLHF.